This TCR beta chain was sequenced during a study of vaccination effects on CD4 cells after COVID-19. As for the study in general: Researchers obtained post-vaccine samples at a median of 72 days past the second dose.

Findings and caveats of the study: Whether induced by infection or by vaccine, clones showed marked clonal contraction late after vaccination.

V gave up 0 bases and J gave up 0 bases, with 11 bases separating them. The CDR3 extends over 16 amino acids. The germline CDR1 and CDR2 sequences are LNHDA and SQIVND (reference sequence). The ViraFEST assay expanded antigen-specific CD4+ T cells with viral peptide pools before sequencing. The authors isolated CD4+ T cells after around nine days of culture. The participants, recipients of two vaccine doses, got either BNT162b2 or mRNA-1273. Nobody among the vaccine recipients had prior SARS-CoV-2 infection (nucleocapsid antibodies were negative). On day 3 and again on day 7, half the medium was replaced with IL-2 medium. Details on this clone: Antigen specificity is unknown.

The protocol was immunoSEQ multiplex PCR, while the TCRdb copy is restricted to in-frame clones and leaves out a portion. The table lists 25,000 to 30,000 clones, about 70% of them singletons. This chain joins TRBV19 and TRBJ1-1, with a possible D match to TRBD1 (5 bases). Sequencing was performed on CD4+ T cells from PBMCs cultured with HCoV-NL63 spike peptides, taken after COVID-19 vaccination. The receptor's source is a human donor who received a COVID-19 vaccine. In DNA form, the CDR3 reads TGTGCCAGTAGTATAGATTCCGGACAAATGAACACTGAAGCTTTCTTT. Its translation: CASSIDSGQMNTEAFF.